This TCR beta chain comes out of a study of blood T cell repertoires in COVID-19. The wider study: Acute and convalescent COVID-19 specimens originated in the United States, Italy and Spain. In each case, the material was cDNA or gDNA derived from T cells, B-cell-depleted T cells, or PBMCs.

Original handling: Estimated nucleated cell counts came from reference gene primer amplification. Data came from immunoSEQ multiplex PCR; TCRdb stores just in-frame clones and leaves some out. For V, J and clone size, that table is used; D and trimming come from the DNA. The sample has fewer than 300,000 clones; more than 70% are singletons. In germline, CDR1 is SSHAT, CDR2 FNYEAQ (reference sequence). This CDR3 contains 12 residues. As to this clone: One end of the junction does not line up with germline, which may come from a read error.

The sequenced material came from peripheral blood. This chain uses TRBV7-7 with TRBJ2-1; D is possibly TRBD2 (6 bases). The sequence was obtained from a man older than 75 with acute or convalescent COVID-19. The CDR3 loop is CASSGPYNEQFF. CDR3 nucleotide sequence: TGTGCTAGCAGCGGGCCCTACAATGAGCAGTTCTTC. Supplemented by reference TRBV7-7 and TRBJ2-1, the full variable domain reads GAGVSQSPRYKVTKRGQDVTLRCDPISSHATLYWYQQALGQGPEFLTYFNYEAQPDKSGLPSDRFSAERPEGSISTLTIQRTEQRDSAMYRCASSGPYNEQFFGPGTRLTVL.